A single T cell receptor (beta chain) is shown here with its context. No antigen is known for it. 5' RACE that incorporated UMI labels was used to prepare the TRB cDNA libraries. Reanalyzing the 5' RACE reads, TCRdb keeps one entry per CDR3 protein, without DNA. The listing contains about 43,000 distinct CDR3 sequences. The CDR3 length is 14 residues. Germline CDR1 reads SQVTM; CDR2 reads ANQGSEA. These data come from a study of CXCR3-negative and CXCR3-positive naive CD8 T cells. Notes on the study in general: Across naive subsets, surface CD5 expression was comparable, and TCR strength was inferred from properties of the TRB CDR3.

The origin of this receptor is a human donor in good health. Some clones in this sample may be carry-over from other donors' samples. V is TRBV29-1 and J is TRBJ2-5; with no DNA, the TCRdb D assignment of TRBD1 cannot be verified. Specimen: memory CD8+ T cells from blood. This chain's CDR3 is CSVEDPRGRETQYF.